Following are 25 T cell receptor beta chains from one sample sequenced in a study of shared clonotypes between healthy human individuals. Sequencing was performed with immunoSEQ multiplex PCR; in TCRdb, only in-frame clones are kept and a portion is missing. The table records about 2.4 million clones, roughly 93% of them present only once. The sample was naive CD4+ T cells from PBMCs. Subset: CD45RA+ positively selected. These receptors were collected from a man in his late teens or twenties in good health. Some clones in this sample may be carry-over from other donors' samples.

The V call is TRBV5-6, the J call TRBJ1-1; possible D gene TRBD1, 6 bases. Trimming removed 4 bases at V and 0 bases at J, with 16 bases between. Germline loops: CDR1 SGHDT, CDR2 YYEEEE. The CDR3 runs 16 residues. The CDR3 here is CASSLLDRDMNTEAFF. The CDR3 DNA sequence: TGTGCCAGCAGCCTACTGGACAGAGACATGAACACTGAAGCTTTCTTT.

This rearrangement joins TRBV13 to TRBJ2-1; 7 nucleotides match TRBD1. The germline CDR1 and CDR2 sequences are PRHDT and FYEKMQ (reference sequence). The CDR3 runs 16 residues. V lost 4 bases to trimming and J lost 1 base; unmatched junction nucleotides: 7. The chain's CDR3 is CASSSQTGKSYNEQFF. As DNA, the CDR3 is TGTGCCAGCAGCTCCCAGACAGGGAAGTCCTACAATGAGCAGTTCTTC. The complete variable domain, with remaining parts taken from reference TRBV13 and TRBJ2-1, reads AAGVIQSPRHLIKEKRETATLKCYPIPRHDTVYWYQQGPGQDPQFLISFYEKMQSDKGSIPDRFSAQQFSDYHSELNMSSLELGDSALYFCASSSQTGKSYNEQFFGPGTRLTVL.

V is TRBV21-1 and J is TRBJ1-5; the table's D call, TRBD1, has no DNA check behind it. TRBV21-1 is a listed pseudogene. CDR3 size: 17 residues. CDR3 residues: CASSKTLTGYSNQPQHF. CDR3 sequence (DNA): TGTGCCAGCAGCAAAACTTTAACAGGCTATAGCAATCAGCCCCAGCATTTT.

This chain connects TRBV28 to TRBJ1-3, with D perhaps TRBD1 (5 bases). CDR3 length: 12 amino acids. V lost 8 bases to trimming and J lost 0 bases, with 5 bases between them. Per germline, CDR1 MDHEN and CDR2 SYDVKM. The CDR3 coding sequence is TGTGCCAGCGACAGCTCTGGAAACACCATATATTTT. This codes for CASDSSGNTIYF.

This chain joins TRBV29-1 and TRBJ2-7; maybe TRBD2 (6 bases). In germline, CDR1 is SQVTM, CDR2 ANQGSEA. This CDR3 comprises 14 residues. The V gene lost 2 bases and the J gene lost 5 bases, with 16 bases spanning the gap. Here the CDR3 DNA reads TGCAGCGTTGAATGGGGGGACGGAAGCGACGAGCAGTACTTC. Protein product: CSVEWGDGSDEQYF.

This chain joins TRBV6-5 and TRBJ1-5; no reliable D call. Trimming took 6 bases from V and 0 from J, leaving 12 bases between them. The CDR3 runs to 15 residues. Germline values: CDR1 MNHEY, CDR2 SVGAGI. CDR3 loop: CASSHRYRSNQPQHF. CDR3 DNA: TGTGCCAGCAGCCACAGATATCGTAGCAATCAGCCCCAGCATTTT.

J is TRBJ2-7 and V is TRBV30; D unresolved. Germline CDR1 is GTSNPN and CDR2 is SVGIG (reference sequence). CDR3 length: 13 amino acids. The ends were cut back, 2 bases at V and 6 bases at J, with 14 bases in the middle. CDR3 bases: TGTGCCTGGAGTCTGGACGGCCGGGTCGAGCAGTACTTC. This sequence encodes CAWSLDGRVEQYF. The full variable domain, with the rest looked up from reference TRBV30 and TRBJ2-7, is SQTIHQWPATLVQPVGSPLSLECTVEGTSNPNLYWYRQAAGRGLQLLFYSVGIGQISSEVPQNLSASRPQDRQFILSSKKLLLSDSGFYLCAWSLDGRVEQYFGPGTRLTVT.

Written as DNA, the CDR3 is TGTGCCAGCAGCCAAGGGTCCAGCGCGAACACCGGGGAGCTGTTTTTT. This gives the protein CASSQGSSANTGELFF. The chain carries TRBV4-2 and TRBJ2-2; D is undetermined. CDR1 and CDR2 (germline): LGHNA, YNFKEQ. This CDR3 comprises 16 residues. Trimming took off 1 base at V and 0 bases at J, with 9 bases between the two ends.

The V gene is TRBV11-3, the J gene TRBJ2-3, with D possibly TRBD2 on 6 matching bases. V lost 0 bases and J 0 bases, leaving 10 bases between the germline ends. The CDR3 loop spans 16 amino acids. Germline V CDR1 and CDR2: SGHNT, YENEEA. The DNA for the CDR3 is TGTGCCAGCAGCTTAGAGGGGGGACTGAGCACAGATACGCAGTATTTT. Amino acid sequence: CASSLEGGLSTDTQYF.

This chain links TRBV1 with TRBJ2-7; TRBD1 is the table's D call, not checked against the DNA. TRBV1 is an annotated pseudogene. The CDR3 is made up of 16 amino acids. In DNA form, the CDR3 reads TGCACCAGCAGCCAAGATATCGGGACAGGTGTATACGAGCAGTACTTC. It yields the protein CTSSQDIGTGVYEQYF.

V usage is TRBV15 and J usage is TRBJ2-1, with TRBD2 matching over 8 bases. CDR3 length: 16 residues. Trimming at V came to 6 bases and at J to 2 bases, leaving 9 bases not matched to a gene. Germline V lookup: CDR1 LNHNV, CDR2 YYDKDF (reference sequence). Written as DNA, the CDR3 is TGTGCCACCAGGGTGATAGCGGGGCGACCCTACAATGAGCAGTTCTTC. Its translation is CATRVIAGRPYNEQFF.

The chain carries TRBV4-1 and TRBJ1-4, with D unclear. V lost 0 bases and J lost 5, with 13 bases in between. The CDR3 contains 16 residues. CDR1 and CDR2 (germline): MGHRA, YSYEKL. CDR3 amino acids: CASSQDFQPQNEKLFF. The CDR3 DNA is TGCGCCAGCAGCCAAGATTTCCAGCCTCAAAATGAAAAACTGTTTTTT.

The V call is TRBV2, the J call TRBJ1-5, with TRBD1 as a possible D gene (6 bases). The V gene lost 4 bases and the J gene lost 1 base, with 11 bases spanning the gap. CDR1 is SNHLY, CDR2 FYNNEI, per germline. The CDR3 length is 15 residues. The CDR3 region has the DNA TGTGCCAGCAGTGGACCCGGACAGAGCAATCAGCCCCAGCATTTT. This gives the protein CASSGPGQSNQPQHF.

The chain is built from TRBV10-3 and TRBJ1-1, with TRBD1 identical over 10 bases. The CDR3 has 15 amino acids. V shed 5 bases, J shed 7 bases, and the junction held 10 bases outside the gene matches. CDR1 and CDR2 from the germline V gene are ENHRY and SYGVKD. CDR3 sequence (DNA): TGTGCCATCAGTCTAAGACAGGGGGCAGCTAGTGAAGCTTTCTTT. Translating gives CAISLRQGAASEAFF.

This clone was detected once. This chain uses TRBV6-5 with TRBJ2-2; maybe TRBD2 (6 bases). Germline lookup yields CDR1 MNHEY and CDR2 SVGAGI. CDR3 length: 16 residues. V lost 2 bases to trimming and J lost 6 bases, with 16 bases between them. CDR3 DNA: TGTGCCAGCAGTTACGCGGGACTTTCTGGTTCCGGGGAGCTGTTTTTT. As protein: CASSYAGLSGSGELFF.

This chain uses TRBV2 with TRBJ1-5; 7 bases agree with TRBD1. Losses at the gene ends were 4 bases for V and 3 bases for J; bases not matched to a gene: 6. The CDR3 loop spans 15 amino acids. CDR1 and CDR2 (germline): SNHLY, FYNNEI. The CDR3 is CASSVSGQFNQPQHF. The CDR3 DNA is TGTGCCAGCAGTGTTTCGGGACAGTTCAATCAGCCCCAGCATTTT.

Here the CDR3 DNA reads TGTGCCGGGGAGCGGATCTACAATGAGCAGTTCTTC. Encoded protein: CAGERIYNEQFF. The chain recombines TRBV30 with TRBJ2-1; D may be TRBD2 (5 bases). The V and J ends lost 8 bases and 3 bases respectively, with 11 bases between them. The length of the CDR3 is 12 residues. The germline V gene encodes CDR1 GTSNPN and CDR2 SVGIG (reference sequence). Complete variable domain (other parts from reference TRBV30 and TRBJ2-1): SQTIHQWPATLVQPVGSPLSLECTVEGTSNPNLYWYRQAAGRGLQLLFYSVGIGQISSEVPQNLSASRPQDRQFILSSKKLLLSDSGFYLCAGERIYNEQFFGPGTRLTVL.

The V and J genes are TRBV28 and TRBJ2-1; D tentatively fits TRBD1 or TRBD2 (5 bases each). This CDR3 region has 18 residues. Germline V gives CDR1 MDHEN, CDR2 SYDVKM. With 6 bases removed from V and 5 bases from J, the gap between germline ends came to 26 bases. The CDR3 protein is CASSPWGSQFIAHNEQFF. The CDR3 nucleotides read TGTGCCAGCAGCCCATGGGGGTCACAGTTCATTGCTCACAATGAGCAGTTCTTC.

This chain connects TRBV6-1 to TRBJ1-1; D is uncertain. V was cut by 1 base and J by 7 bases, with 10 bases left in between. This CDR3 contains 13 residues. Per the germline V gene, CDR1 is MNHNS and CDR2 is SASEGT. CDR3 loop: CASSEVPESEAFF. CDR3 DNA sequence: TGTGCCAGCAGTGAAGTTCCGGAGAGTGAAGCTTTCTTT.

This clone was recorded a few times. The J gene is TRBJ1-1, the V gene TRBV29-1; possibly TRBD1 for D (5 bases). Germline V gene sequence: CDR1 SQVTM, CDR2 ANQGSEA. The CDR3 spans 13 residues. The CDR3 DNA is TGCTCCTCCCGCCCAGGGATGAGCACTGAAGCTTTCTTT. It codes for CSSRPGMSTEAFF. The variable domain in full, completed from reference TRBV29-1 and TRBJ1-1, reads SAVISQKPSRDICQRGTSLTIQCQVDSQVTMMFWYRQQPGQSLTLIATANQGSEATYESGFVIDKFPISRPNLTFSTLTVSNMSPEDSSIYLCSSRPGMSTEAFFGQGTRLTVV.

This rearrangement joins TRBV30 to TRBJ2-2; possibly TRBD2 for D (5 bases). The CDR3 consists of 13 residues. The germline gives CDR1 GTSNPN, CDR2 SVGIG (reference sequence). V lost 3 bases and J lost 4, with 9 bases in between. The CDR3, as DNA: TGTGCCTGGAGCCCGGAGGTCACCGGGGAGCTGTTTTTT. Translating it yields CAWSPEVTGELFF.

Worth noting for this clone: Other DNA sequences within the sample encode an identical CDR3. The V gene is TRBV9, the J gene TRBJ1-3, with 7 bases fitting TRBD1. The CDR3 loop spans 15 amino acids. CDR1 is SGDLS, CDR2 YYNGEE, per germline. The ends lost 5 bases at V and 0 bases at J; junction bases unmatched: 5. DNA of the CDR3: TGTGCCAGCAGAAGGGGGGACAGCTCTGGAAACACCATATATTTT. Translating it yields CASRRGDSSGNTIYF. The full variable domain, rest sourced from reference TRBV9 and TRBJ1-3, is DSGVTQTPKHLITATGQRVTLRCSPRSGDLSVYWYQQSLDQGLQFLIQYYNGEERAKGNILERFSAQQFPDLHSELNLSSLELGDSALYFCASRRGDSSGNTIYFGEGSWLTVV.

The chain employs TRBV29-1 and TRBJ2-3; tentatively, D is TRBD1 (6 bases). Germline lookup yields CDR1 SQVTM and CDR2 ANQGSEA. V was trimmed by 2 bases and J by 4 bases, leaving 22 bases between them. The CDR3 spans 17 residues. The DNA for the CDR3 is TGCAGCGTTGAATTTGGGACACCTTATAAGTTACCAGATACGCAGTATTTT. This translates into CSVEFGTPYKLPDTQYF.

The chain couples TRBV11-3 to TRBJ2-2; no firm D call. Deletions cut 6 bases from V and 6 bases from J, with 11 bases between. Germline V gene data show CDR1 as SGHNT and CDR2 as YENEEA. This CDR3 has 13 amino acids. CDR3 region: CASSYTSSGELFF. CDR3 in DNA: TGTGCCAGCAGTTATACTTCCTCCGGGGAGCTGTTTTTT.

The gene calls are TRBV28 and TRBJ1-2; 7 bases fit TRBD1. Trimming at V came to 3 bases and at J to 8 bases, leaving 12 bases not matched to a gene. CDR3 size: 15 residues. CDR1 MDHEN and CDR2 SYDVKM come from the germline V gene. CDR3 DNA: TGTGCCAGCAGTTTGTTCGGAAGGGGGCATAAGGGCTACACCTTC. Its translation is CASSLFGRGHKGYTF.